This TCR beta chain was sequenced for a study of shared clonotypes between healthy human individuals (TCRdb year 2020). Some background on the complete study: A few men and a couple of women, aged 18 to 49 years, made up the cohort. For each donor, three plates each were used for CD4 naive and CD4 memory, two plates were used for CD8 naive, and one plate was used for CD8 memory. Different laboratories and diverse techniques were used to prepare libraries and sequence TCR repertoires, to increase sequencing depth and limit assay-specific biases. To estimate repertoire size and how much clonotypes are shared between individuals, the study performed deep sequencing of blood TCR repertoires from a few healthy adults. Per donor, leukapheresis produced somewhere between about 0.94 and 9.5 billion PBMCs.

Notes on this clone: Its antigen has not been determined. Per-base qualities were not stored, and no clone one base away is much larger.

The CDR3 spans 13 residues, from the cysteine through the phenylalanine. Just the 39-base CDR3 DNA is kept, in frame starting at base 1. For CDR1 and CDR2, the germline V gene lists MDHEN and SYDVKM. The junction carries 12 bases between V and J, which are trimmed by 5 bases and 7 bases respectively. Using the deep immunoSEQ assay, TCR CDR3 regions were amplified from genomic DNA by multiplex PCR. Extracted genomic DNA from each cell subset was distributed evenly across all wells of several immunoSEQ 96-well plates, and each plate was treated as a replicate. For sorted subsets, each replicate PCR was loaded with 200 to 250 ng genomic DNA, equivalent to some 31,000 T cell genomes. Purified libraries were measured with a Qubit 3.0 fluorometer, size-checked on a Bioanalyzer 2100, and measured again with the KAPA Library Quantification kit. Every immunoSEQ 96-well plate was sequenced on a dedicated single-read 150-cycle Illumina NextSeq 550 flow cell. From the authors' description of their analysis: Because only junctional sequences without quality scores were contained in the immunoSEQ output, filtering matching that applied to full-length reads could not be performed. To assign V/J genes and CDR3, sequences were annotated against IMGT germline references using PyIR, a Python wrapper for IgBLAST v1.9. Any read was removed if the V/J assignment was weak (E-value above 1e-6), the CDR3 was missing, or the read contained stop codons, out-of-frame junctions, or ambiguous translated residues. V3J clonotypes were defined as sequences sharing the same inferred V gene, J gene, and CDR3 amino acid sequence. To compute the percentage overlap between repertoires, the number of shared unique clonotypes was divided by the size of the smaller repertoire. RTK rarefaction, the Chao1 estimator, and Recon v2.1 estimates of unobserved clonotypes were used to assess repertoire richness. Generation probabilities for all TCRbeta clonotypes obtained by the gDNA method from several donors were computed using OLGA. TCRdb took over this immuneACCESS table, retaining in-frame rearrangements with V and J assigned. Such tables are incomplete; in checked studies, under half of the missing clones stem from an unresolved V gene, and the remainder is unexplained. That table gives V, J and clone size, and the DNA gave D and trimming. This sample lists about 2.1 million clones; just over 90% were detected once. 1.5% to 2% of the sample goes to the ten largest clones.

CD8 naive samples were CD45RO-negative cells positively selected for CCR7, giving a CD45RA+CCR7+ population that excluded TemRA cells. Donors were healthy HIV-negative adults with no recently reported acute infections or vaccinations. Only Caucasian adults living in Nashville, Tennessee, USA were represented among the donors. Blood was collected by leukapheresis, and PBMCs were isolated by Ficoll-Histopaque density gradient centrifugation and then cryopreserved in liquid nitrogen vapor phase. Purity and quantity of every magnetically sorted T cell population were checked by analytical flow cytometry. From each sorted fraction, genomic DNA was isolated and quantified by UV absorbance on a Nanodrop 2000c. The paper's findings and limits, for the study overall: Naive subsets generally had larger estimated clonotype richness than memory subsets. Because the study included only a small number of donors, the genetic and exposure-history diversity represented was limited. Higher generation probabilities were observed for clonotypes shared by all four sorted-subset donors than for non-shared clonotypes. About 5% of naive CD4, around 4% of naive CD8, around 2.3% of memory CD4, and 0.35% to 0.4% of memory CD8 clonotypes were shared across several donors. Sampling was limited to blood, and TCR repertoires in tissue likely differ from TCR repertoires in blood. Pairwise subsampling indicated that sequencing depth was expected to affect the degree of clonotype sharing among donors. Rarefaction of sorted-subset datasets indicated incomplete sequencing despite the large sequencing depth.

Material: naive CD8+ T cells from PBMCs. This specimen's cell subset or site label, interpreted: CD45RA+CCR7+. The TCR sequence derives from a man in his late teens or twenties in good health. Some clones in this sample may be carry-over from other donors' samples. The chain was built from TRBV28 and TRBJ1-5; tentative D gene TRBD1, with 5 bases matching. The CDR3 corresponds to CASSILGEQPQHF. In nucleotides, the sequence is TGTGCCAGCAGTATCTTAGGGGAACAGCCCCAGCATTTT.